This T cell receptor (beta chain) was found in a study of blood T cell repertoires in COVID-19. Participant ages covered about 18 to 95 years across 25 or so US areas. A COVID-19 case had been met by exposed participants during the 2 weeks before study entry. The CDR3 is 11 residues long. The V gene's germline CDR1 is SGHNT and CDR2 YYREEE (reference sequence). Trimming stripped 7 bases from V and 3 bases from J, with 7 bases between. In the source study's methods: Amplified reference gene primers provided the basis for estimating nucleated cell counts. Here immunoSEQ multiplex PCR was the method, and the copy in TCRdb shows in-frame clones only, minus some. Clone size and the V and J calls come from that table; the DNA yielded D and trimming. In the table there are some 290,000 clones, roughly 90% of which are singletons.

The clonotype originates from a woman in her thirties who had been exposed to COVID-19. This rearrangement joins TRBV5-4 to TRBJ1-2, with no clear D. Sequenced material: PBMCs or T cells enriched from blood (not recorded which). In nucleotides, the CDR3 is TGTGCCAGCGGAGAGGACTATGGCTACACCTTC. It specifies CASGEDYGYTF.